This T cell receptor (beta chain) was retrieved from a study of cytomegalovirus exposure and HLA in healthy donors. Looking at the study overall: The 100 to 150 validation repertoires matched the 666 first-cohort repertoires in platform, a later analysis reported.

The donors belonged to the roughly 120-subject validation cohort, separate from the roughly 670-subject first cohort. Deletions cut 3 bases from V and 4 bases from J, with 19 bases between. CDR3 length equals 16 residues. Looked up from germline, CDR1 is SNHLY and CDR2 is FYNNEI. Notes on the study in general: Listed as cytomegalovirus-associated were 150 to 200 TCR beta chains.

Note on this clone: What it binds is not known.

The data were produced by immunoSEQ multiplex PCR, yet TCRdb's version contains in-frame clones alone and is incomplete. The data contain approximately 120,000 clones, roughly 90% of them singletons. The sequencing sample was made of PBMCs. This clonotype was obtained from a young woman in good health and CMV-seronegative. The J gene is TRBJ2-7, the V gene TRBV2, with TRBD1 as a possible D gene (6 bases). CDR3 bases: TGTGCCAGCAGTGATGGCTTCAGGGGTAGCTCTTACGAGCAGTACTTC. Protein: CASSDGFRGSSYEQYF. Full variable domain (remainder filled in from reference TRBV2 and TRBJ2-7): EPEVTQTPSHQVTQMGQEVILRCVPISNHLYFYWYRQILGQKVEFLVSFYNNEISEKSEIFDDQFSVERPDGSNFTLKIRSTKLEDSAMYFCASSDGFRGSSYEQYFGPGTRLTVT.